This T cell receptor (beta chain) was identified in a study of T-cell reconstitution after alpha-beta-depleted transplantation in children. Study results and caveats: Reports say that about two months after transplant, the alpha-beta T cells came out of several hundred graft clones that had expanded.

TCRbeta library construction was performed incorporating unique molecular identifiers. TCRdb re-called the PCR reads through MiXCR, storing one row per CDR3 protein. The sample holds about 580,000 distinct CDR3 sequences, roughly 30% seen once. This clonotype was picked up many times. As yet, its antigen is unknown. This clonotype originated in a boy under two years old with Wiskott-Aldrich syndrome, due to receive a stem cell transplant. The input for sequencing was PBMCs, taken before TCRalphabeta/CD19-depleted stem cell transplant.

The CDR3 protein is CASSWGRWGTEAFF. For the CDR3, the DNA is TGCGCCAGCAGCTGGGGACGATGGGGGACTGAAGCTTTCTTT. V gene TRBV5-1 combines with J gene TRBJ1-1, with D perhaps TRBD1 (5 bases). Looked up from germline, CDR1 is SGHRS and CDR2 is YFSETQ. This CDR3 comprises 14 residues. Trimming removed 3 bases from V and 5 bases from J, with 14 bases in between.